This record looks at one T cell receptor beta chain sequence and its context. Antigen unknown. This may stem from a read error, because a much larger clone lies one nucleotide away. This record belongs to a study of CD8+CD57+ T cells in acquired aplastic anemia. Turning to the study itself: DNA from sorted CD4+ and CD8+ cells averaged roughly 3.4 ug. Study results and limitations: Patients and healthy controls showed no significant CD8+ Simpson's diversity difference. The study identified twenty-nine CD8+ CDR3 sequences shared by patients and controls.

Germline CDR1 SGHAT, CDR2 FQNNGV. The CDR3 is 15 residues long. TCR beta VDJ combinations and CDR3 sequences were profiled from genomic DNA. Each CDR3 protein is one row after TCRdb ran MiXCR on the reads. The repertoire holds 200,000 to 300,000 distinct CDR3 sequences, with around 43% as singletons. In patients chosen for sequencing, flow cytometry had shown CD8+CD57+ cell expansion. Blood sampling was performed on the patients, and none of them had received therapy by then. The genes are TRBV11-2 and TRBJ1-2; D might be TRBD1 (5 bases). This clonotype was sampled from a human donor with aplastic anemia. Sequencing input: sorted CD4+, CD8+, or CD8+CD57+ T cells (not recorded which) from PBMCs. This CDR3 is CVSSSRDEDAYGYTF. CDR3 in DNA: TGTGTCAGCAGCTCCCGGGACGAAGACGCCTATGGCTACACCTTC. Together with reference TRBV11-2 and TRBJ1-2, the CDR3 gives the full variable domain: EAGVAQSPRYKIIEKRQSVAFWCNPISGHATLYWYQQILGQGPKLLIQFQNNGVVDDSQLPKDRFSAERLKGVDSTLKIQPAKLEDSAVYLCVSSSRDEDAYGYTFGSGTRLTVV.